These T cell receptor beta chains were read from a single sample in a study of blood T cell repertoires in COVID-19. The repertoire was sequenced with immunoSEQ multiplex PCR; TCRdb's copy has only in-frame clones and lacks some. This repertoire shows more than 90,000 clones, 80% to 90% found once; its top ten account for 1.4% to 1.5%. Sequenced material: peripheral blood. The receptors here all came from a man aged 35-49 years with acute or convalescent COVID-19. Each CDR3 is given with its conserved first and last residue. Fields, in order: D gene, V gene, J gene, clone size, CDR3 protein, CDR3 DNA. The D gene is left open where the match is weak. Size is omitted from some rows. Given values are once, few, many or a class for expanded clones.

.	TRBV15	TRBJ1-1	few	CATSRGRNTEAFF	TGTGCCACCAGCAGAGGGAGGAACACTGAAGCTTTCTTT
TRBD1	TRBV27	TRBJ1-5	.	CASSLAGTGNQPQHF	TGTGCCAGCAGTTTAGCCGGGACAGGCAATCAGCCCCAGCATTTT
TRBD1	TRBV4-2	TRBJ2-7	.	CASSVRQGTYEQYF	TGTGCCAGCAGCGTACGACAGGGAACCTACGAGCAGTACTTC
.	TRBV9	TRBJ1-6	.	CASSPDVGSPLHF	TGTGCCAGCAGCCCAGATGTGGGCTCACCCCTCCACTTT
TRBD1	TRBV5-8	TRBJ1-2	.	CASSLAGQGALGYTF	TGTGCCAGCAGCTTAGCCGGACAGGGGGCGCTTGGCTACACCTTC
.	TRBV7-2	TRBJ2-5	.	CASSYQRLYQETQYF	TGTGCCAGCAGCTACCAGCGCTTGTACCAAGAGACCCAGTACTTC
TRBD1	TRBV19	TRBJ1-2	.	CASSRGDSQNYGYTF	TGTGCCAGTAGTAGGGGGGACAGCCAAAACTATGGCTACACCTTC
TRBD2	TRBV6-5	TRBJ2-3	.	CASRTSGRSTDTQYF	TGTGCCAGCAGGACTAGCGGGAGGAGCACAGATACGCAGTATTTT
.	TRBV19	TRBJ1-2	.	CASSRHSGYGYTF	TGTGCCAGTAGCCGACATTCTGGCTATGGCTACACCTTC
.	TRBV20-1	TRBJ2-7	.	CSASILSYEQYF	TGCAGTGCTAGTATTCTCTCCTACGAGCAGTACTTC
TRBD2	TRBV18	TRBJ2-3	.	CASSPTGLAADTQYF	TGTGCCAGCTCACCAACGGGGCTAGCGGCAGATACGCAGTATTTT
TRBD1	TRBV5-1	TRBJ1-5	.	CASSPGTGGGIQPQHF	TGCGCCAGCAGCCCGGGGACAGGGGGTGGGATTCAGCCCCAGCATTTT
.	TRBV5-5	TRBJ2-1	.	CASSLVRVNEQFF	TGTGCCAGCAGCTTGGTCAGGGTCAATGAGCAGTTCTTC
.	TRBV28	TRBJ1-1	.	CASSFAGEWTEAFF	TGTGCCAGCAGTTTCGCGGGGGAGTGGACTGAAGCTTTCTTT
.	TRBV7-2	TRBJ2-3	.	CASSLVGLSTDTQYF	TGTGCCAGCAGCTTAGTGGGGCTTAGCACAGATACGCAGTATTTT
TRBD1	TRBV4-3	TRBJ2-3	.	CASSQDVSGGETDTQYF	TGCGCCAGCAGCCAAGATGTGTCAGGGGGTGAGACAGATACGCAGTATTTT
TRBD2	TRBV6-6	TRBJ2-2	.	CASRTGTRSTGELFF	TGTGCCAGCAGGACCGGGACTAGGAGCACCGGGGAGCTGTTTTTT
.	TRBV11-3	TRBJ1-5	.	CASSLVPWAGRQPQHF	TGTGCCAGCAGCTTAGTCCCCTGGGCAGGGCGTCAGCCCCAGCATTTT
TRBD1	TRBV6-5	TRBJ1-3	.	CASSYRGPGNTIYF	TGTGCTAGCAGTTACAGGGGGCCCGGAAACACCATATATTTT
TRBD1	TRBV3-1/TRBV3-2	TRBJ1-4	.	CASSQDLDRRNEKLFF	TGTGCCAGCAGCCAAGACTTGGACAGGCGTAATGAAAAACTGTTTTTT
TRBD2	TRBV28	TRBJ2-3	once	CASRERRRGGTDTQYF	TGTGCCAGCAGGGAGAGGAGGCGGGGGGGTACAGATACGCAGTATTTT
.	TRBV27	TRBJ1-4	once	CASSERGSPNEKLFF	TGTGCCAGCAGTGAAAGGGGTTCACCTAATGAAAAACTGTTTTTT
TRBD2	TRBV9	TRBJ2-1	.	CASSVGLSGRRYNEQFF	TGTGCCAGCAGCGTGGGGCTAAGCGGGAGAAGGTACAATGAGCAGTTCTTC
.	TRBV15	TRBJ1-1	.	CATSRDFGNTEAFF	TGTGCCACCAGCAGAGATTTCGGGAACACTGAAGCTTTCTTT
TRBD1	TRBV18	TRBJ1-1	.	CASSATGGSGTEAFF	TGTGCCAGCTCGGCTACAGGGGGCTCGGGCACTGAAGCTTTCTTT
TRBD2	TRBV3-1/TRBV3-2	TRBJ2-7	.	CASSQGSGGPYEQYF	TGTGCCAGCAGCCAAGGGTCGGGAGGGCCCTACGAGCAGTACTTC
TRBD2	TRBV29-1	TRBJ2-3	once	CSVQRGGSDTQYF	TGCAGCGTACAGCGGGGGGGATCAGATACGCAGTATTTT
TRBD1	TRBV6-6	TRBJ2-7	.	CASSSRTGTDEQYF	TGTGCCAGCAGTTCCCGGACAGGGACGGACGAGCAGTACTTC
.	TRBV2	TRBJ1-2	.	CASSALYGYTF	TGTGCCAGCAGTGCCCTCTATGGCTACACCTTC
.	TRBV27	TRBJ2-7	.	CASSQAGHYEQYF	TGTGCCAGCAGTCAAGCAGGACATTACGAGCAGTACTTC
TRBD2	TRBV6-1	TRBJ2-5	.	CASSEVHVVETSGGVRETQYF	TGTGCCAGCAGTGAAGTACACGTAGTGGAGACTAGCGGGGGTGTAAGGGAGACCCAGTACTTC
TRBD1	TRBV11-2	TRBJ1-2	.	CASSLVPRMRQGPSGYTF	TGTGCCAGCAGCCTAGTACCTAGAATGAGACAGGGGCCTAGTGGCTACACCTTC
TRBD1	TRBV29-1	TRBJ1-4	few	CSVEDFDRGEKLFF	TGCAGCGTTGAAGACTTCGACAGGGGTGAAAAACTGTTTTTT
TRBD2	TRBV25-1	TRBJ2-3	.	CASSPLRTRSTDTQYF	TGTGCCAGCAGTCCCCTCCGGACTAGATCCACAGATACGCAGTATTTT
.	TRBV19	TRBJ1-6	once	CASKWGGLDSPLHF	TGTGCCAGTAAGTGGGGGGGACTGGATTCACCCCTCCACTTT
TRBD1	TRBV9	TRBJ1-2	few	CASSLGQGVSYGYTF	TGTGCCAGCAGCCTGGGACAGGGGGTAAGCTATGGCTACACCTTC
TRBD1	TRBV28	TRBJ1-5	.	CASSSAGGPNQPQHF	TGTGCCAGCAGTTCAGCAGGGGGCCCCAATCAGCCCCAGCATTTT
.	TRBV5-1	TRBJ2-7	.	CASSPDVGSYKYF	TGCGCCAGCAGCCCGGATGTCGGGAGCTACAAGTACTTC
.	TRBV10-3	TRBJ2-3	.	CAISEVGATDTQYF	TGTGCCATCAGCGAGGTTGGGGCCACAGATACGCAGTATTTT
TRBD2	TRBV4-2	TRBJ2-3	.	CASSQPAGGTDTQYF	TGTGCCAGCAGCCAACCGGCGGGGGGCACAGATACGCAGTATTTT
TRBD2	TRBV5-1	TRBJ2-1	once	CASSWRGGPYNEQFF	TGCGCCAGCAGCTGGCGGGGGGGCCCCTACAATGAGCAGTTCTTC
.	TRBV4-1	TRBJ1-5	.	CASSHGGNQPQHF	TGCGCCAGCAGCCACGGGGGAAATCAGCCCCAGCATTTT
.	TRBV7-7	TRBJ2-4	.	CASSSKGASEAKNIQYF	TGTGCTAGCAGCTCGAAAGGGGCTAGCGAAGCCAAAAACATTCAGTACTTC
.	TRBV2	TRBJ1-6	.	CASSEQGREAPLHF	TGTGCCAGCAGTGAACAGGGCAGAGAGGCACCCCTCCACTTT
.	TRBV7-7	TRBJ2-3	.	CASSLNRADTQYF	TGTGCTAGCAGCTTAAACAGGGCAGATACGCAGTATTTT
.	TRBV29-1	TRBJ2-7	.	CSVVALSEQYF	TGCAGCGTTGTGGCCCTGTCAGAGCAGTACTTC